Listed below are T cell receptor beta chains from one sample, sequenced in a study of response to subunit inactivated influenza vaccine. TCRdb reprocessed the RT-PCR reads via MiXCR and lists one record per CDR3 protein. The sample shows approximately 500,000 distinct CDR3 sequences, around a quarter of them seen only once. The same sample was also used in a study of T cells expressing NK-cell markers.

Sequencing was performed on CD4+ T cells sorted from PBMCs, taken roughly 13 days after vaccination. The receptors originated from a man aged 45-65 years who received an inactivated influenza vaccine. CDR3s include the opening cysteine and the closing phenylalanine or tryptophan. A D gene is named only where the DNA matches it firmly.

v_call: TRBV28; d_call: TRBD1; j_call: TRBJ2-5; cdr3_aa: CASGLHDRALETQYF
v_call: TRBV20-1; d_call: NA; j_call: TRBJ1-6; cdr3_aa: CSARGSSRGNSPLHF
v_call: TRBV14; d_call: NA; j_call: TRBJ2-1; cdr3_aa: CASSQTWLSEQFF
v_call: TRBV29-1; d_call: NA; j_call: TRBJ2-3; cdr3_aa: CSVLGRATDTQYF
v_call: TRBV29-1; d_call: TRBD1; j_call: TRBJ2-7; cdr3_aa: CSVRGQEPYEQYF
v_call: TRBV7-6; d_call: TRBD1; j_call: TRBJ2-2; cdr3_aa: CASSLGTGGELNTGELFF
v_call: TRBV18; d_call: NA; j_call: TRBJ2-1; cdr3_aa: CASSPPGLRGEQFF
v_call: TRBV12-3/TRBV12-4; d_call: NA; j_call: TRBJ1-1; cdr3_aa: CASSLQGFDEAFF
v_call: TRBV6-1; d_call: TRBD2; j_call: TRBJ2-1; cdr3_aa: CASSPGTSGTKQFF
v_call: TRBV18; d_call: TRBD2; j_call: TRBJ2-7; cdr3_aa: CASSPKREGDYEQYF
v_call: TRBV11-2; d_call: TRBD1; j_call: TRBJ1-4; cdr3_aa: CASSLQGTGLGEKLFF